A single sample is the source of the 18 T cell receptor beta chains below, sequenced in a study of blood T cell repertoires in COVID-19. The table came from immunoSEQ multiplex PCR; TCRdb's copy has only in-frame clones and leaves some out. The sample holds 55,000 to 80,000 clones; about 81% are singletons and the top ten take 9% to 9.5%. Specimen: peripheral blood. The receptors originated from a human donor in a cohort sampled during active COVID-19.

This clone was picked up a small number of times. The chain has TRBV18 and TRBJ2-7; 7 bases agree with TRBD2. CDR3 size: 15 residues. The trim removed 2 bases at V and 2 bases at J, leaving 6 bases unmatched. Germline CDR1 and CDR2: KGHSH and LQKENI. The CDR3 bases are TGTGCCAGCTCACCAAGGCGGGAGTTGCCCTACGAGCAGTACTTC. This codes for CASSPRRELPYEQYF.

The chain recombines TRBV6-6 with TRBJ1-1; a possible D gene is TRBD1 (6 bases). V lost 1 base, J lost 7 bases, and 16 bases lay in between. Per the germline V gene, CDR1 is MNHNY and CDR2 is SVGAGI (reference sequence). This CDR3 contains 15 residues. CDR3 amino acids: CASSYFGGPQNEAFF. CDR3 sequence (DNA): TGTGCCAGCAGTTACTTCGGGGGGCCCCAAAATGAAGCTTTCTTT.

This clone was counted a few times. The V and J genes are TRBV19 and TRBJ2-2, with 7 bases identical to TRBD2. The CDR3 is made up of 17 amino acids. The trim removed 3 bases at V and 0 bases at J, leaving 7 bases unmatched. Germline V gene lookup returns CDR1 LNHDA and CDR2 SQIVND (reference sequence). The CDR3 DNA sequence: TGTGCCAGTAGTATCTTCCACGGGACTACGAACACCGGGGAGCTGTTTTTT. Encoded protein: CASSIFHGTTNTGELFF. The full variable domain, in which reference TRBV19 and TRBJ2-2 provide the parts outside the CDR3, is DGGITQSPKYLFRKEGQNVTLSCEQNLNHDAMYWYRQDPGQGLRLIYYSQIVNDFQKGDIAEGYSVSREKKESFPLTVTSAQKNPTAFYLCASSIFHGTTNTGELFFGEGSRLTVL.

V usage is TRBV5-6 and J usage is TRBJ2-1; 13 nucleotides agree with TRBD2. V was pared by 1 base and J by 8 bases, with 3 bases of the junction left unmatched. The CDR3 is 15 residues long. The V gene's germline CDR1 is SGHDT and CDR2 YYEEEE. The CDR3 loop reads CASSLTSGGGDEQFF. DNA for the CDR3: TGTGCCAGCAGCTTGACTAGCGGGGGGGGTGATGAGCAGTTCTTC.

The gene calls are TRBV7-9 and TRBJ2-1; 14 nucleotides agree with TRBD2. Trimming cost V 4 bases and J 10 bases; bases outside gene matches: 6. Germline V gene lookup returns CDR1 SEHNR and CDR2 FQNEAQ (reference sequence). This CDR3 is 15 amino acids long. DNA for the CDR3: TGTGCCAGCAGCTCGGGACTAGCGGGAGAGAGGGAGCAGTTCTTC. Its protein product is CASSSGLAGEREQFF.

This chain uses TRBV7-9 with TRBJ2-1; TRBD2 might be the D (6 bases). V dropped 4 bases and J dropped 5 bases, with 9 bases sitting between them. Per germline, CDR1 SEHNR and CDR2 FQNEAQ (reference sequence). This CDR3 comprises 13 residues. In nucleotides, the CDR3 is TGTGCCAGCAGCTCGGGACTCCACAATGAGCAGTTCTTC. Protein: CASSSGLHNEQFF. Full variable domain (remainder filled in from reference TRBV7-9 and TRBJ2-1): DTGVSQNPRHKITKRGQNVTFRCDPISEHNRLYWYRQTLGQGPEFLTYFQNEAQLEKSRLLSDRFSAERPKGSFSTLEIQRTEQGDSAMYLCASSSGLHNEQFFGPGTRLTVL.

The chain employs TRBV29-1 and TRBJ2-7; D perhaps matches TRBD2 (6 bases). Per the germline V gene, CDR1 is SQVTM and CDR2 is ANQGSEA. V lost 5 bases to trimming and J lost 7 bases, with 21 bases between them. The CDR3 covers 14 residues. CDR3 DNA sequence: TGCAGCGTTACCCGCGGGACGGGGTGGGGGGAGCAGTACTTC. Translating it yields CSVTRGTGWGEQYF.

The CDR3 region has the DNA TGTGCCAGCAGCAATCGACTAGCGAGCTCCTACGAGCAGTACTTC. Amino acids: CASSNRLASSYEQYF. This sequence joins TRBV21-1 and TRBJ2-7; the tabulated D call, TRBD2, remains unverified against the DNA. TRBV21-1 is listed as a pseudogene. The CDR3 length is 15 residues.

This clone was seen only a few times. V is TRBV9 and J is TRBJ2-1; 11 nucleotides agree with TRBD2. The germline V gene encodes CDR1 SGDLS and CDR2 YYNGEE. The length of the CDR3 is 17 residues. The V gene end was trimmed by 2 bases and the J gene end by 7 bases; junction bases not matched to a gene: 11. DNA of the CDR3: TGTGCCAGCAGCGTCGGGACTAGCGGTATAATAGGGAATGAGCAGTTCTTC. Translated, it gives CASSVGTSGIIGNEQFF.

This rearrangement joins TRBV5-4 to TRBJ2-7, with 11 bases aligning to TRBD2. The ends lost 1 base at V and 3 bases at J; junction bases unmatched: 9. Germline-derived CDR1 and CDR2 are SGHNT and YYREEE (reference sequence). The CDR3 is 17 amino acids. CDR3 in DNA: TGTGCCAGCAGCTTGATTGGAGCGGGGACTAGCGGCTACGAGCAGTACTTC. Its protein product is CASSLIGAGTSGYEQYF.

The V call is TRBV27, the J call TRBJ2-1, with a possible D match to TRBD1 (5 bases). Germline V lookup: CDR1 MNHEY, CDR2 SMNVEV (reference sequence). Between the trimmed V and J ends, which lost 3 bases and 4 bases, there was a span of 13 bases. The CDR3 length is 15 residues. This CDR3 is CASSLGQGQYNEQFF. CDR3 bases: TGTGCCAGCAGTTTGGGGCAGGGTCAGTACAATGAGCAGTTCTTC.

The V and J genes are TRBV19 and TRBJ2-1, with D hard to call. This CDR3 spans 15 amino acids. Looked up from germline, CDR1 is LNHDA and CDR2 is SQIVND (reference sequence). V shed 3 bases and J shed 6 bases, with 15 bases lying between them. CDR3 amino acids: CASSIGPGSANEQFF. The CDR3 bases are TGTGCCAGTAGTATTGGGCCAGGCTCAGCCAATGAGCAGTTCTTC.

V gene TRBV12-3 or TRBV12-4 combines with J gene TRBJ2-1, with TRBD1 as a possible D gene (5 bases). V was shortened by 6 bases and J by 5 bases, with 11 bases between the two germline ends. The CDR3 has 13 amino acids. CDR3 in DNA: TGTGCCAGCAGATACTTACAGGACAATGAGCAGTTCTTC. Amino acids: CASRYLQDNEQFF.

The J gene is TRBJ2-1, the V gene TRBV24-1; 9 nucleotides line up with TRBD2. The CDR3 length is 15 residues. Germline CDR1 reads KGHDR; CDR2 reads SFDVKD. V gave up 5 bases and J gave up 6 bases; unmatched junction bases: 7. CDR3 coding DNA: TGTGCCACCAGTGTCGATAGCGGGGGACGCAATGAGCAGTTCTTC. Residues: CATSVDSGGRNEQFF.

The rearrangement uses TRBV3-1 (or the pseudogene TRBV3-2) and TRBJ2-3; the match to TRBD2 covers 13 bases. With V trimmed by 1 base and J by 4 bases, 2 bases remained unmatched. The CDR3 runs 16 residues. The germline V gene encodes CDR1 LGHDT and CDR2 YNNKEL (reference sequence). The CDR3 DNA reads TGTGCCAGCAGCCAAGCACTAGCGGGAGGGCCAGATACGCAGTATTTT. Its translation is CASSQALAGGPDTQYF.

The gene calls are TRBV11-2 and TRBJ1-4, with D uncertain. Trimming removed 5 bases at V and 10 bases at J, with 26 bases between. This CDR3 comprises 17 residues. Germline V gene sequence: CDR1 SGHAT, CDR2 FQNNGV. The CDR3 spells CASSQTFYGRRFRKLFF. DNA for the CDR3: TGTGCCAGCAGCCAGACGTTTTACGGGAGACGATTCCGAAAACTGTTTTTT.

This chain uses TRBV7-2 with TRBJ1-1; 7 nucleotides match TRBD1. The CDR3 is made up of 15 amino acids. Trimming cost V 5 bases and J 3 bases; bases outside gene matches: 9. Germline CDR1 is SGHTA and CDR2 is FQGNSA. The CDR3 protein is CASSPQGSWDTEAFF. CDR3 bases: TGTGCCAGCAGCCCACAGGGGAGCTGGGACACTGAAGCTTTCTTT. The whole variable domain, remainder taken from reference TRBV7-2 and TRBJ1-1, is GAGVSQSPSNKVTEKGKDVELRCDPISGHTALYWYRQSLGQGLEFLIYFQGNSAPDKSGLPSDRFSAERTGGSVSTLTIQRTQQEDSAVYLCASSPQGSWDTEAFFGQGTRLTVV.

The V gene is TRBV5-1, the J gene TRBJ2-5; the D gene is possibly TRBD2 (5 bases). The CDR3 has 13 amino acids. The germline V gene encodes CDR1 SGHRS and CDR2 YFSETQ. V lost 2 bases, J lost 2 bases, and 7 bases lay in between. CDR3 protein: CASSLPGQETQYF. Here the CDR3 DNA reads TGCGCCAGCAGCTTACCGGGACAAGAGACCCAGTACTTC.